The clone carrying this TCR beta chain occurred a few times. What it binds is unknown. The authors ran a second PCR of about 6 to 11 cycles using a sample-barcoded 5' primer and a J-beta primer mix. From the 5' RACE reads, TCRdb called clonotypes with MiXCR, one entry per CDR3 protein. Among some 1.5 million distinct CDR3 sequences listed, under 55% were seen once. Per sample, a minimum of 7 million PBMCs were isolated. The data were obtained in a study of blood T cells in healthy people across ages. Study overall: Template switching picked up about one barcoded beta molecule for each two T cells.

General observations from the study: The percentage of naive T cells correlated strongly with TCR beta diversity. Naive and antigen-experienced cells were not separated, limiting conclusive comparison.

Germline CDR1 reads SGHTA; CDR2 reads FQGNSA. V lost 3 bases and J 0 bases, leaving 11 bases between the germline ends. This CDR3 has 15 residues. This chain connects TRBV7-2 to TRBJ1-1; unclear D gene. This TCR derives from a woman in her late teens or twenties in good health. Sequencing was done on a sample of blood. Here the CDR3 DNA reads TGTGCCAGCAGCTTCTCCCTTCTCGTGAACACTGAAGCTTTCTTT. Residues: CASSFSLLVNTEAFF.